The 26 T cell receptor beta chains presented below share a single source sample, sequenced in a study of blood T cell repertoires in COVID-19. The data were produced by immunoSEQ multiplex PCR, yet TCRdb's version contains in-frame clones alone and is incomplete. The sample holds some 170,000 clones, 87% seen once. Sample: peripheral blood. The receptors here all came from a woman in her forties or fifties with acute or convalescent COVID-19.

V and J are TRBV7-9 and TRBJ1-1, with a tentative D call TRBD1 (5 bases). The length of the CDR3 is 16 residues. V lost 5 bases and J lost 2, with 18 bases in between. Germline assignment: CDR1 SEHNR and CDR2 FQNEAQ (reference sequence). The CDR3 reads CASSHSSRAPNTEAFF. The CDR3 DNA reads TGTGCCAGCAGCCACAGCTCCAGGGCCCCAAACACTGAAGCTTTCTTT.

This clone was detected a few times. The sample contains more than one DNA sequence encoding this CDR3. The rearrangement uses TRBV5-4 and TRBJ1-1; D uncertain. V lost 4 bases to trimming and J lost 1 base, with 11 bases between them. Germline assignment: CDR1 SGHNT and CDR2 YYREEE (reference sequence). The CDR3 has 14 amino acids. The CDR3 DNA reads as TGTGCCAGCAGCCTGGACGGTGCGAACACTGAAGCTTTCTTT. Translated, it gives CASSLDGANTEAFF. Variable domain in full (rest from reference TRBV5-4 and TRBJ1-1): ETGVTQSPTHLIKTRGQQVTLRCSSQSGHNTVSWYQQALGQGPQFIFQYYREEENGRGNFPPRFSGLQFPNYSSELNVNALELDDSALYLCASSLDGANTEAFFGQGTRLTVV.

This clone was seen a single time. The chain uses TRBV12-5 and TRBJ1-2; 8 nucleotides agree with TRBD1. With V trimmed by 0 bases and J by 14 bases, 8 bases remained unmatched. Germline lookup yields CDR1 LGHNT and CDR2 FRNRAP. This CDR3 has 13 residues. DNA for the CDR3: TGTGCTAGTGGTTTGGTAACTGGACAGGGTAGTACCTTC. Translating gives CASGLVTGQGSTF.

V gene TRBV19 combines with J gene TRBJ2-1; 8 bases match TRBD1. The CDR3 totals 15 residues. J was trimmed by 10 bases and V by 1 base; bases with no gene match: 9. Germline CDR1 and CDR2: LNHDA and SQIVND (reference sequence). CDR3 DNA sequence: TGTGCCAGTAGTATAGGGACAGGGCAGGGAAGAGAGCAGTTCTTC. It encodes CASSIGTGQGREQFF.

The CDR3 is CASSLNFGEQYF. The CDR3 DNA sequence: TGCGCCAGCAGCTTGAATTTCGGCGAGCAGTACTTC. This chain links TRBV5-1 with TRBJ2-7; D is undetermined. Trimming shortened V by 1 base and J by 6 bases, and 8 bases separated the two germline ends. CDR3 length: 12 amino acids. Germline V gives CDR1 SGHRS, CDR2 YFSETQ.

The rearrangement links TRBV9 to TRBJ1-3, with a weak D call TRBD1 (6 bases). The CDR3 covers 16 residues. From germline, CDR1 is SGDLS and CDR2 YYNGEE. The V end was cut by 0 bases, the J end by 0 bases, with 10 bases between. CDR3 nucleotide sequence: TGTGCCAGCAGCGTAGCAGGGGCGGACTCTGGAAACACCATATATTTT. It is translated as CASSVAGADSGNTIYF.

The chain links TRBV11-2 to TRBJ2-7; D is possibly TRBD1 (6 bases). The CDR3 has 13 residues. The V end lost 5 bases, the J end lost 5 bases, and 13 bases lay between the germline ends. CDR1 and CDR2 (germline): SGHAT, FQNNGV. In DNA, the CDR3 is TGTGCCAGCAGCCCGGGACAACTCGACGAGCAGTACTTC. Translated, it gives CASSPGQLDEQYF.

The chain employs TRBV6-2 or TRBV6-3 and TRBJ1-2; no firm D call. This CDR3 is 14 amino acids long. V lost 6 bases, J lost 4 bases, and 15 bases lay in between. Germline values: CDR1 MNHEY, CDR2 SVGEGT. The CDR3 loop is CASSNPPGSYGYTF. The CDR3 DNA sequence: TGTGCCAGCAGCAACCCTCCTGGGAGCTATGGCTACACCTTC.

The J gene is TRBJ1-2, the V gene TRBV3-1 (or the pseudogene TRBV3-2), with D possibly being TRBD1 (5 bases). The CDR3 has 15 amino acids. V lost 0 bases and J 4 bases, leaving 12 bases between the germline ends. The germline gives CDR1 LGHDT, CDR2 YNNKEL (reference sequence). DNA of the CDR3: TGTGCCAGCAGCCAAGAGGCCGCAGGGTCCTATGGCTACACCTTC. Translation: CASSQEAAGSYGYTF.

The DNA of the CDR3 is TGTGCCAGCAGCGTATTCCAACAGGGGTCGGAAGCTTTCTTT. It specifies CASSVFQQGSEAFF. The chain carries TRBV9 and TRBJ1-1; 7 bases match TRBD1. The CDR3 has 14 amino acids. The germline V gene has CDR1 SGDLS and CDR2 YYNGEE. V lost 1 base, J lost 8 bases, and 8 bases stayed unmatched.

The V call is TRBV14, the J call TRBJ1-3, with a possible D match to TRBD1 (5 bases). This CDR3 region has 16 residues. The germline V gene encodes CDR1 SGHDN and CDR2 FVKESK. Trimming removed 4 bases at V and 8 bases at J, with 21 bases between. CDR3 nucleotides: TGTGCCAGCAGCCCCGCCGTGGGGGGACCGAGCCACACCATATATTTT. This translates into CASSPAVGGPSHTIYF.

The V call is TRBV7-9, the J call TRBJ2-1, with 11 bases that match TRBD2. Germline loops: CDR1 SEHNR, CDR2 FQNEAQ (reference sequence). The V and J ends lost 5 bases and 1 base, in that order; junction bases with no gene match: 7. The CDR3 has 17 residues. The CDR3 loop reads CASSPPRTSGSYNEQFF. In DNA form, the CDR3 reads TGTGCCAGCAGCCCGCCCCGGACTAGCGGGTCCTACAATGAGCAGTTCTTC.

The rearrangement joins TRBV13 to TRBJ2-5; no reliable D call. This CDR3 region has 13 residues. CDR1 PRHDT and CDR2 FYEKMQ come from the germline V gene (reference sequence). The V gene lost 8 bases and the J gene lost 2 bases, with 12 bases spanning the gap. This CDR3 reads CASGLMRQETQYF. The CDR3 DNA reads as TGTGCCAGCGGTCTCATGAGGCAAGAGACCCAGTACTTC.

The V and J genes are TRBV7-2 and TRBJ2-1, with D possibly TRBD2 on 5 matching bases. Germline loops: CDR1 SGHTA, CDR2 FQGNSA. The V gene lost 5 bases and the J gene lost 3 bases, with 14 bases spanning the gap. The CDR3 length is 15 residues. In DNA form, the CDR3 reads TGTGCCAGCAGCCCCGACCACGCGGGCTACAATGAGCAGTTCTTC. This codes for CASSPDHAGYNEQFF.

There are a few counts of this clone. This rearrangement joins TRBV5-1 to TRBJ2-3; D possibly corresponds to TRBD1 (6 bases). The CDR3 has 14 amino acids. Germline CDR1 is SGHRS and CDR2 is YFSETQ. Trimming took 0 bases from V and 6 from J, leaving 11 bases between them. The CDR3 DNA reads TGCGCCAGCAGCTTGGGCGCAGGGGTGGATACGCAGTATTTT. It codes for CASSLGAGVDTQYF. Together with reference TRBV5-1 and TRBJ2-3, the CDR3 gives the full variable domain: KAGVTQTPRYLIKTRGQQVTLSCSPISGHRSVSWYQQTPGQGLQFLFEYFSETQRNKGNFPGRFSGRQFSNSRSEMNVSTLELGDSALYLCASSLGAGVDTQYFGPGTRLTVL.

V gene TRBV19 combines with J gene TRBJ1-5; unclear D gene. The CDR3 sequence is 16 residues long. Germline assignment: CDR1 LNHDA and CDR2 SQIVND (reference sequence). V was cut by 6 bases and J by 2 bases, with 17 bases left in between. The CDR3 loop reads CASRAYEGRGNQPQHF. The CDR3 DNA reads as TGTGCCAGTAGGGCTTATGAAGGCCGGGGCAATCAGCCCCAGCATTTT.

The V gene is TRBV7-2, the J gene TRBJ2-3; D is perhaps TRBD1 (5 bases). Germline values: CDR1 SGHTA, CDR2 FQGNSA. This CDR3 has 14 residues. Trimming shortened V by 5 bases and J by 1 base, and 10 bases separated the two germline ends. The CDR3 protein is CASSLPQGTDTQYF. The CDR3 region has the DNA TGTGCCAGCAGCCTCCCACAGGGCACAGATACGCAGTATTTT. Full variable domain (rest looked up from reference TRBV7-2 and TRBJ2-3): GAGVSQSPSNKVTEKGKDVELRCDPISGHTALYWYRQSLGQGLEFLIYFQGNSAPDKSGLPSDRFSAERTGGSVSTLTIQRTQQEDSAVYLCASSLPQGTDTQYFGPGTRLTVL.

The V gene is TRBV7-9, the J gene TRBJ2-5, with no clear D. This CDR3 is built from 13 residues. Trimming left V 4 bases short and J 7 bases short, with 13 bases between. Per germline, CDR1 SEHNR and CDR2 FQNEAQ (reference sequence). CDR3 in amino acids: CASSYQARMTQYF. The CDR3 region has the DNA TGTGCCAGCAGCTACCAGGCCCGAATGACCCAGTACTTC.

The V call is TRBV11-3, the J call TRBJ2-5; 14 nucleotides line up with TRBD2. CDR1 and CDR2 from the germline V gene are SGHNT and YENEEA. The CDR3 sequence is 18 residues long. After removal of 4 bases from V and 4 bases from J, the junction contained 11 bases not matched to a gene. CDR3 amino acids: CASSSQTSGGVFRETQYF. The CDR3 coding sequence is TGTGCCAGCAGCTCCCAGACTAGCGGGGGGGTGTTTCGAGAGACCCAGTACTTC.

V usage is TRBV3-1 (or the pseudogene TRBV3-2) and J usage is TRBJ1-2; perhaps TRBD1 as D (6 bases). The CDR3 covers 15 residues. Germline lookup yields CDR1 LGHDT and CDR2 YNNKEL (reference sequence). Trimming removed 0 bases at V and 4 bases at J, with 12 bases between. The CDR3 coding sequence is TGTGCCAGCAGCCAAGATCATCGGGACATCTATGGCTACACCTTC. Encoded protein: CASSQDHRDIYGYTF.

The chain's CDR3 is CASSLVRRVWSTDTQYF. The CDR3 region has the DNA TGTGCCAGCAGCTTAGTCCGCAGGGTATGGAGCACAGATACGCAGTATTTT. The chain combines TRBV11-2 with TRBJ2-3, with D maybe TRBD1 (5 bases). Looked up from germline, CDR1 is SGHAT and CDR2 is FQNNGV. The CDR3 length is 17 residues. V gave up 1 base and J gave up 0 bases, with 14 bases separating them.

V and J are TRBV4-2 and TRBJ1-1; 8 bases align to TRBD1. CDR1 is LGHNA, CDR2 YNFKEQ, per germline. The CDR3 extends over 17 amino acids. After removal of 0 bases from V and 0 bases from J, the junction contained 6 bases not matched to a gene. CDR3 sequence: CASSQDTQGAMNTEAFF. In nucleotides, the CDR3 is TGTGCCAGCAGCCAAGATACCCAGGGGGCGATGAACACTGAAGCTTTCTTT.

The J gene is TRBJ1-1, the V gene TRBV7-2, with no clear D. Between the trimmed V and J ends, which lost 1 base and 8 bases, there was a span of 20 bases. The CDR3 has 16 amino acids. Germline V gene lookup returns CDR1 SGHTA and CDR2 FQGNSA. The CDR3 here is CASSLVPVVPKYEAFF. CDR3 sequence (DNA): TGTGCCAGCAGCTTAGTCCCCGTAGTCCCAAAATACGAAGCTTTCTTT.

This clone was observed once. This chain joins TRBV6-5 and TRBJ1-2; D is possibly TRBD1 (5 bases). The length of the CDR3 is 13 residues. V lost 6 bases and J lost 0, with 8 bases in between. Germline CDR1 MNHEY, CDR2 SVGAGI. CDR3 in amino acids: CASSETANYGYTF. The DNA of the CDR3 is TGTGCCAGCAGCGAGACAGCTAACTATGGCTACACCTTC.

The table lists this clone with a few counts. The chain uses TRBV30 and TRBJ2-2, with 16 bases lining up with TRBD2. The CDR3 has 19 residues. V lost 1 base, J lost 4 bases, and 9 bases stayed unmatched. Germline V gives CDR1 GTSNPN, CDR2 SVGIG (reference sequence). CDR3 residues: CAWSDPLGLAGGGTGELFF. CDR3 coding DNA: TGTGCCTGGAGTGACCCCTTGGGACTAGCGGGGGGGGGCACCGGGGAGCTGTTTTTT. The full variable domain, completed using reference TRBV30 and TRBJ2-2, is SQTIHQWPATLVQPVGSPLSLECTVEGTSNPNLYWYRQAAGRGLQLLFYSVGIGQISSEVPQNLSASRPQDRQFILSSKKLLLSDSGFYLCAWSDPLGLAGGGTGELFFGEGSRLTVL.

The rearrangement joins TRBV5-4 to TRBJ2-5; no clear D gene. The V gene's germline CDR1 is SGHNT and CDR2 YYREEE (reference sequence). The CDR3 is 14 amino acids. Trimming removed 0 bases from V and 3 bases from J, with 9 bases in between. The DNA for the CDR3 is TGTGCCAGCAGCTTGGTTGACATGGAAGAGACCCAGTACTTC. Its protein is CASSLVDMEETQYF.